These 17 T cell receptor beta chains were sequenced from one sample in a study of breast tumors, draining lymph nodes, adjacent tissues. One entry per CDR3 protein, called by TCRdb with MiXCR from the multiplex PCR reads. This table holds nearly 110,000 distinct CDR3 sequences, under 40% found once. Samples came from axillary lymph nodes draining the breast cancer. The source material was axillary lymph node tissue. These TCRs come from a female donor with breast cancer. Some clones in this sample may be carry-over from other donors' samples.

The V gene is TRBV7-9, the J gene TRBJ1-4, with a possible D match to TRBD1 (6 bases). There are 14 residues in the CDR3. The V end was cut by 6 bases, the J end by 7 bases, with 15 bases between. The germline gives CDR1 SEHNR, CDR2 FQNEAQ (reference sequence). The CDR3 is CASSSDRKREKLFF. CDR3 DNA: TGTGCCAGCAGTTCAGACAGGAAGCGTGAAAAACTGTTTTTT.

This clonotype was picked up many times. Written as DNA, the CDR3 is TGTGCCAGCAGTTACTCGAGGCCAGGGGGTTCCTATAATTCACCCCTCCACTTT. Its protein is CASSYSRPGGSYNSPLHF. The chain recombines TRBV6-5 with TRBJ1-6, with 7 bases that match TRBD1. After removal of 0 bases from V and 1 base from J, the junction contained 6 bases not matched to a gene. The CDR3 is made up of 18 amino acids. Germline CDR1 is MNHEY and CDR2 is SVGAGI.

The V gene is TRBV29-1, the J gene TRBJ1-2, with D hard to call. Trimming shortened V by 6 bases and J by 8 bases, and 13 bases separated the two germline ends. The V gene's germline CDR1 is SQVTM and CDR2 ANQGSEA. This CDR3 is built from 11 residues. Here the CDR3 reads CSVPGSGGYTF. DNA of the CDR3: TGCAGCGTCCCCGGCTCGGGGGGCTACACCTTC.

Comment on this clonotype: A much larger clone sits a single nucleotide away, making a read error possible. The chain has TRBV7-2 and TRBJ2-7; 8 bases fit TRBD2. The CDR3 spans 15 residues. CDR1 and CDR2 (germline): SGHTA, FQGNSA. CDR3 sequence: CASSFDGRVSYEQHF. The CDR3 region has the DNA TGTGCCAGCAGCTTTGACGGGAGGGTATCCTACGAGCAGCACTTC.

Points on this clonotype: The junction differs from germline at one of its ends, possibly a read error. V gene TRBV20-1 combines with J gene TRBJ2-7; 10 nucleotides agree with TRBD1. The CDR3 is 15 residues long. Per the germline V gene, CDR1 is DFQATT and CDR2 is SNEGSKA (reference sequence). The CDR3 DNA follows: TGCAATGCTAGAGCCCCCGGGACAGGGGCCAGTAAGCAGTACTTC. Its protein product is CNARAPGTGASKQYF.

In DNA form, the CDR3 reads TGTGCCAGCAGTCACGCGATGGACAGCACAGATACGCAGTATTTT. This sequence encodes CASSHAMDSTDTQYF. The J gene is TRBJ2-3, the V gene TRBV6-5; D gene uncertain. Germline V gene lookup returns CDR1 MNHEY and CDR2 SVGAGI. Between the trimmed V and J ends, which lost 5 bases and 0 bases, there was a span of 12 bases. The CDR3 has 15 residues.

This clonotype was detected only a few times. This may be a read error: a much more frequent sequence differs by one nucleotide. This chain links TRBV3-1 with TRBJ2-7; D perhaps matches TRBD1 (5 bases). Germline CDR1 and CDR2: LGHDT and YNNKEL (reference sequence). This CDR3 contains 14 residues. V lost 8 bases, J lost 3 bases, and 17 bases lay in between. CDR3 sequence: CASGLLIQGYEQYF. DNA of the CDR3: TGTGCCAGCGGCTTACTAATTCAGGGCTACGAGCAGTACTTC.

In this sample, this clonotype turned up a few times. This may be a read error, as it is one base from a much larger clone. V usage is TRBV6-5 and J usage is TRBJ2-3, with D hard to call. Germline CDR1 reads MNHEY; CDR2 reads SVGAGI. The CDR3 totals 13 residues. V lost 5 bases and J lost 4, with 10 bases in between. This CDR3 reads CASSHFRSDTQYF. CDR3 sequence (DNA): TGTGCCAGCAGTCACTTTCGGTCAGATACGCAGTATTTT.

The sample holds many counts of this clonotype. The CDR3 is CASSLGRRETQYF. The CDR3 region has the DNA TGTGCCAGCAGCTTAGGGCGGCGGGAGACCCAGTACTTC. J is TRBJ2-5 and V is TRBV7-3; no firm D call. CDR3 size: 13 residues. Germline V gene lookup returns CDR1 SGHTA and CDR2 FQGTGA. Trimming pared 2 bases from V and 5 bases from J, leaving 9 bases between. The full variable domain, in which reference TRBV7-3 and TRBJ2-5 provide the parts outside the CDR3, is GAGVSQTPSNKVTEKGKYVELRCDPISGHTALYWYRQSLGQGPEFLIYFQGTGAADDSGLPNDRFFAVRPEGSVSTLKIQRTERGDSAVYLCASSLGRRETQYFGPGTRLLVL.

This clonotype was counted at least ten times. This sequence joins TRBV13 and TRBJ2-1; 8 bases are shared with TRBD1. The trim removed 8 bases at V and 6 bases at J, leaving 9 bases unmatched. Germline V gene data show CDR1 as PRHDT and CDR2 as FYEKMQ (reference sequence). The length of the CDR3 is 14 residues. The CDR3 sequence is CASGEAGGRNEQFF. CDR3 DNA sequence: TGTGCCAGCGGGGAGGCAGGGGGCCGCAATGAGCAGTTCTTC.

This clonotype was seen many times. The rearrangement uses TRBV6-1 and TRBJ1-4; TRBD1 agrees at 7 bases. Germline V gene data show CDR1 as MNHNS and CDR2 as SASEGT. The CDR3 totals 12 residues. The CDR3 loop reads CVTTGRREKLFF. DNA of the CDR3: TGTGTTACGACAGGGCGGAGGGAAAAACTGTTTTTT.

This chain joins TRBV19 and TRBJ2-3, with D uncertain. Germline values: CDR1 LNHDA, CDR2 SQIVND (reference sequence). The V end was cut by 4 bases, the J end by 4 bases, with 9 bases between. This CDR3 region has 13 residues. The CDR3 is CASSTRTPDTQYF. CDR3 bases: TGTGCCAGTAGTACCCGGACCCCAGATACGCAGTATTTT.

This clonotype was counted ten times or more. This rearrangement joins TRBV7-2 to TRBJ2-2, with TRBD2 matching 11 bases. This CDR3 has 15 amino acids. The germline gives CDR1 SGHTA, CDR2 FQGNSA. V shed 3 bases, J shed 7 bases, and the junction held 4 bases outside the gene matches. CDR3 nucleotide sequence: TGTGCCAGCAGCTTTAGCGGGGGGGCAAACGGGGAGCTGTTTTTT. Residues: CASSFSGGANGELFF.

Notes on this clonotype: Since the CDR3 does not end with the conserved phenylalanine or tryptophan, this likely comes from a read error. The J gene is TRBJ2-7, the V gene TRBV5-8; 7 bases are a match to TRBD1. The CDR3 sequence is 15 residues long. Germline loops: CDR1 SGHTS, CDR2 YDEGEE. CDR3 in amino acids: CASSSSRDSEYGQYL. As DNA, the CDR3 is TGTGCCAGCAGCTCCTCCCGGGACAGCGAATACGGGCAGTACCTC.

This clonotype came up many times. V usage is TRBV4-1 and J usage is TRBJ2-1; D ambiguous. The CDR3 runs 14 residues. With 1 base removed from V and 5 bases from J, the gap between germline ends came to 9 bases. The germline V gene has CDR1 MGHRA and CDR2 YSYEKL. The CDR3 sequence: CASSQGLEHNEQFF. DNA for the CDR3: TGCGCCAGCAGCCAAGGCCTAGAACACAATGAGCAGTTCTTC.

This clonotype was counted at least ten times. The V and J genes are TRBV6-5 and TRBJ1-4; D not resolved. CDR3 length equals 14 residues. Trimming left V 2 bases short and J 8 bases short, with 12 bases between. The germline V gene has CDR1 MNHEY and CDR2 SVGAGI. CDR3 residues: CASSYRHMGEKLFF. In DNA, the CDR3 is TGTGCCAGCAGTTACCGCCATATGGGGGAAAAACTGTTTTTT.

In its sample, this clonotype was seen many times. This chain uses TRBV7-9 with TRBJ2-1; D may be TRBD2 (6 bases). The CDR3 runs to 15 residues. Germline CDR1 reads SEHNR; CDR2 reads FQNEAQ (reference sequence). Trimming cost V 5 bases and J 3 bases, with 14 bases left between them. The CDR3: CASSPLDGSYNEQFF. The CDR3 nucleotides read TGTGCCAGCAGCCCCCTGGACGGGAGCTACAATGAGCAGTTCTTC.